This T cell receptor (beta chain) is from a study of human thymus T cells. Using immunoSEQ multiplex PCR, the repertoire was profiled, and TCRdb retains in-frame clones only, with some absent. Here the sample spans fewer than 55,000 clones, 94% being singletons. The germline V gene has CDR1 SNHLY and CDR2 FYNNEI. The CDR3 consists of 11 residues. Trimming left V 8 bases short and J 1 base short, with 5 bases between. This TCR was sampled from a boy less than two years old with a congenital heart defect but otherwise immunologically healthy. The rearrangement uses TRBV2 and TRBJ2-5, with no clear D. Sequenced: blood. The DNA for the CDR3 is TGTGCCAGCGACCGCCAAGAGACCCAGTACTTC. Its translation: CASDRQETQYF.